This T cell receptor beta chain was observed in a study of blood T cell repertoires in COVID-19. Study background: The cDNA or gDNA used as material had been derived from T cells, B-cell-depleted T cells, or PBMCs.

There are 14 residues in the CDR3. Germline assignment: CDR1 SGHNT and CDR2 YYREEE (reference sequence). V was cut by 4 bases and J by 7 bases, with 18 bases left in between. Some clones are missing from TCRdb's copy, which holds only in-frame ones; the method was immunoSEQ multiplex PCR. Among 200,000 to 300,000 clones, roughly 84% were seen once, and the ten largest hold around 9.1%. The sequenced sample was peripheral blood. This TCR came from a human donor in a cohort sampled during active COVID-19. The chain employs TRBV5-4 and TRBJ2-7, with D possibly TRBD1 on 5 matching bases. CDR3 region: CASSTGRTSWEQYF. In DNA, the CDR3 is TGTGCCAGCAGCACAGGACGGACGTCTTGGGAGCAGTACTTC. Combining the CDR3 with reference TRBV5-4 and TRBJ2-7 gives the whole variable domain ETGVTQSPTHLIKTRGQQVTLRCSSQSGHNTVSWYQQALGQGPQFIFQYYREEENGRGNFPPRFSGLQFPNYSSELNVNALELDDSALYLCASSTGRTSWEQYFGPGTRLTVT.